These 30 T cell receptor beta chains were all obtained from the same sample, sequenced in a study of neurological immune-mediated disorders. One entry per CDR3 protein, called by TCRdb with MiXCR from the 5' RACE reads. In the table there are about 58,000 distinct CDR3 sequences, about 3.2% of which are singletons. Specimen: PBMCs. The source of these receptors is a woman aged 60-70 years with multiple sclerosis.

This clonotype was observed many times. For the CDR3, the DNA is TGCGCCAGCAGGCAGATATCGAACACCGGGGAGCTGTTTTTT. Encoded protein: CASRQISNTGELFF. This chain connects TRBV5-1 to TRBJ2-2; D not certain. Germline loops: CDR1 SGHRS, CDR2 YFSETQ. The CDR3 extends over 14 amino acids. Trimming removed 5 bases from V and 0 bases from J, with 8 bases in between.

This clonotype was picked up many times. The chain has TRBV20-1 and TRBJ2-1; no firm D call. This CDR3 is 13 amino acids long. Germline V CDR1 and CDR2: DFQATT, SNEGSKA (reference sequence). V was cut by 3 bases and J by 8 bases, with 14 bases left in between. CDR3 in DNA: TGCAGTGCTAGGGGCCAATTTCGGGATGAGCAGTTCTTC. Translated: CSARGQFRDEQFF.

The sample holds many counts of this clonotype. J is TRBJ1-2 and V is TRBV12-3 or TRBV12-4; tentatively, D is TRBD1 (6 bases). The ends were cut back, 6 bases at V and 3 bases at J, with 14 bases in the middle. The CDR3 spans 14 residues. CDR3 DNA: TGTGCCAGCAGCGTGGGGGGCTTCGACTATGGCTACACCTTC. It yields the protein CASSVGGFDYGYTF.

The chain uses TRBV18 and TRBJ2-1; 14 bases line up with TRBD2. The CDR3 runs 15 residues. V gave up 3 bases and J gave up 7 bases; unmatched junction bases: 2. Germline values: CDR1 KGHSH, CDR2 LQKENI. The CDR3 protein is CASSPGLAGENEQFF. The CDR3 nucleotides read TGTGCCAGCTCACCGGGACTAGCGGGGGAAAATGAGCAGTTCTTC.

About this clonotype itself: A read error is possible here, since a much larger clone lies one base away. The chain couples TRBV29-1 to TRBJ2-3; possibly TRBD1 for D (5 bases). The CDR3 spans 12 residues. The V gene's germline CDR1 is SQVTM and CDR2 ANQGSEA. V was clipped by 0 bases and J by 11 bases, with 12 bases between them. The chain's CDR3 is CSVEEGANKQYF. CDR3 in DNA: TGCAGCGTTGAAGAAGGGGCAAATAAGCAGTATTTT.

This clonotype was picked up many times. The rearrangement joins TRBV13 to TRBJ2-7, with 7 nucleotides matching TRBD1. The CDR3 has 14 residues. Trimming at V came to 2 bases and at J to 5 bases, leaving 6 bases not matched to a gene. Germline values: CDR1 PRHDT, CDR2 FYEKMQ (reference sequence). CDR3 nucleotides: TGTGCCAGCAGCTTACAACAGGGGTGGAACGAGCAGTACTTC. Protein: CASSLQQGWNEQYF.

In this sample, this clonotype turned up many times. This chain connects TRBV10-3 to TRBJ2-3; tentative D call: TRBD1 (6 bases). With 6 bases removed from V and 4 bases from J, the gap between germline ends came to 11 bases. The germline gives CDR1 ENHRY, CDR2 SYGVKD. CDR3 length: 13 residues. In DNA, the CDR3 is TGTGCCATCAGCAATGGGGGCTCAGATACGCAGTATTTT. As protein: CAISNGGSDTQYF.

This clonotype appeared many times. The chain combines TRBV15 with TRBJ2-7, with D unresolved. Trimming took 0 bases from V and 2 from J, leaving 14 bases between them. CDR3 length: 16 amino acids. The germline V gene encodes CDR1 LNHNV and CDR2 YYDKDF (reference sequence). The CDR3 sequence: CATSRDVRSHPYEQYF. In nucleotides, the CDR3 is TGTGCCACCAGCAGAGATGTGAGATCCCACCCCTACGAGCAGTACTTC.

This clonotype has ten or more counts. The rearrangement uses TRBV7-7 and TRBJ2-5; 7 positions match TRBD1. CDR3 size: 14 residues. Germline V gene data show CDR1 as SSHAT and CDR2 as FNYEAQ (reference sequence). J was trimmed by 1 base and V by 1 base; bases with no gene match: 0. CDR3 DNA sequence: TGTGCCAGCAGCTTAGGGACAGGCCAAGAGACCCAGTACTTC. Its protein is CASSLGTGQETQYF.

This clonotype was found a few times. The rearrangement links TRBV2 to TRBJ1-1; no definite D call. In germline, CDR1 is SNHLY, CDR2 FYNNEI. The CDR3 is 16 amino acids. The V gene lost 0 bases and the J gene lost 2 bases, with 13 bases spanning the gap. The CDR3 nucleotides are TGTGCCAGCAGTGAAGCGTGGGCAGGCGCTAACACTGAAGCTTTCTTT. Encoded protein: CASSEAWAGANTEAFF.

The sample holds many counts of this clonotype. The CDR3 nucleotides are TGCGCCAGCAAAAAAATAGCGGGAGGGCAGGATGAGCAGTTCTTC. Translating gives CASKKIAGGQDEQFF. The V gene is TRBV5-1, the J gene TRBJ2-1, with 11 positions matching TRBD2. Germline V gene data show CDR1 as SGHRS and CDR2 as YFSETQ. Germline trimming cut 6 bases from V and 8 bases from J; bases unmatched to any gene: 10. There are 15 residues in the CDR3.

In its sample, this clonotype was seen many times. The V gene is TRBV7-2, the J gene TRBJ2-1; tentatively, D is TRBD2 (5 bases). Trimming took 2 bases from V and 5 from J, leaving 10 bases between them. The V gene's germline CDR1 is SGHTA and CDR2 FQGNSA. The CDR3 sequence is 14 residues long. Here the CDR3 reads CASSLFRGDNEQFF. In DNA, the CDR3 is TGTGCCAGCAGCTTATTTCGGGGAGACAATGAGCAGTTCTTC.

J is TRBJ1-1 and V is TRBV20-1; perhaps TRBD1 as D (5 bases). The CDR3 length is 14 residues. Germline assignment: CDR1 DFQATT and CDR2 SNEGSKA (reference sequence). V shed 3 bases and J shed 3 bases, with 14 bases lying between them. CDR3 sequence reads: CSASGGGSYTEAFF. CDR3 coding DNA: TGCAGTGCTAGTGGCGGGGGTTCTTACACTGAAGCTTTCTTT.

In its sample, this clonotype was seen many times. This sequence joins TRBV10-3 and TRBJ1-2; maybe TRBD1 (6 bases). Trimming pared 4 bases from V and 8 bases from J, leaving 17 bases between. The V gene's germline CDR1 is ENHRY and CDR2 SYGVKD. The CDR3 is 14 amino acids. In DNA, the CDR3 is TGTGCCATCAGTGGACGACAGGTGGAAGGCGGCTACACCTTC. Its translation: CAISGRQVEGGYTF.

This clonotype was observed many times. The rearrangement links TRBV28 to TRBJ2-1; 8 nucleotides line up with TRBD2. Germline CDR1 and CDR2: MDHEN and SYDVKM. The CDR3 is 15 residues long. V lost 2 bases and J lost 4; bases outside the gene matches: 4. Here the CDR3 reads CASSLRASGYNEQFF. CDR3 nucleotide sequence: TGTGCCAGCAGTTTACGGGCTAGCGGGTACAATGAGCAGTTCTTC.

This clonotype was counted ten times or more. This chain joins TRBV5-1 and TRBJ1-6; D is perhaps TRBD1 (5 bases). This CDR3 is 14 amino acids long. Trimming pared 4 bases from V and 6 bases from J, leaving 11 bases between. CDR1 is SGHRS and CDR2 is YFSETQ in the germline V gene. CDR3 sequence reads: CASSGQGANSPLHF. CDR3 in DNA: TGCGCCAGCAGCGGGCAGGGAGCTAATTCACCCCTCCACTTT.

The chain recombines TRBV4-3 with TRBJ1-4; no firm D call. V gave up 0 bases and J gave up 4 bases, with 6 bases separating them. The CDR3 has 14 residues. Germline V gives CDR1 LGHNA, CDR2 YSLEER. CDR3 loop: CASSQEAVNEKLFF. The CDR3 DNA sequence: TGCGCCAGCAGCCAAGAGGCAGTTAATGAAAAACTGTTTTTT.

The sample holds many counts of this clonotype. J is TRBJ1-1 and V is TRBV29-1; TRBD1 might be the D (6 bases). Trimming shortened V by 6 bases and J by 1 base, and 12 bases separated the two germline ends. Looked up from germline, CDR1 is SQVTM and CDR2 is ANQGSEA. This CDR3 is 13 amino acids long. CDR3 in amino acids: CSVPKTGNTEAFF. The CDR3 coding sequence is TGCAGCGTACCAAAGACAGGGAACACTGAAGCTTTCTTT.

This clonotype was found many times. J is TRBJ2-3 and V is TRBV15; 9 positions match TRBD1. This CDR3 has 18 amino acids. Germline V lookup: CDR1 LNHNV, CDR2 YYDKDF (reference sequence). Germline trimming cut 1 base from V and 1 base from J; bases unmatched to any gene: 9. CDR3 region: CATSRARRTGVRTDTQYF. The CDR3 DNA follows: TGTGCCACCAGCAGAGCCCGAAGGACAGGGGTTCGCACAGATACGCAGTATTTT.

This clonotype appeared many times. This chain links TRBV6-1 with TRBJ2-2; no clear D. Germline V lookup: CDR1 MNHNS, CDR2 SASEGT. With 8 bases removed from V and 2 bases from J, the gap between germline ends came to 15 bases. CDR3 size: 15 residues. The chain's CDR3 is CASASNPRNTGELFF. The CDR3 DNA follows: TGTGCCAGCGCGAGCAATCCACGAAACACCGGGGAGCTGTTTTTT.

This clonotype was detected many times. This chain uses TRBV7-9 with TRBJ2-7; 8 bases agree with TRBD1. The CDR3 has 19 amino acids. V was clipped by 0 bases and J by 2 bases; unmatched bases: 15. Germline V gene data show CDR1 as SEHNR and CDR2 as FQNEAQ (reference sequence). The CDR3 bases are TGTGCCAGCAGCTTAGCTACTAAGACCCGGACAGGGCCCACCTACGAGCAGTACTTC. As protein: CASSLATKTRTGPTYEQYF.

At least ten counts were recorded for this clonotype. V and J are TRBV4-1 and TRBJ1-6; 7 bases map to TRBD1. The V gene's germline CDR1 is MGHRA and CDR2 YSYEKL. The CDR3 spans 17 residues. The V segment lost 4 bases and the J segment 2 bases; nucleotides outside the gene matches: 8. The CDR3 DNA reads TGCGCCAGCAGCCTCTGGACAGGTCCAACCTATAATTCACCCCTCCACTTT. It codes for CASSLWTGPTYNSPLHF.

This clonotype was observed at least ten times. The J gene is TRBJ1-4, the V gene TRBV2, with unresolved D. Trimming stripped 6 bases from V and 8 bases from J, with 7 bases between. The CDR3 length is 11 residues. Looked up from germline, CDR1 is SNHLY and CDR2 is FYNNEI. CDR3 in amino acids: CASRAREKLFF. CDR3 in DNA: TGTGCCAGCAGAGCGCGGGAAAAACTGTTTTTT.

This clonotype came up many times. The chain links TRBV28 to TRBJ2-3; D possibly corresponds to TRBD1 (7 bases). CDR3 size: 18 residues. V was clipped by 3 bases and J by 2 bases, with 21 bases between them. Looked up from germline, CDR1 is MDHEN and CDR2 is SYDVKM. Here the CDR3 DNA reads TGTGCCAGCAGTTTGGGGCAGGGGGGATTTAAATCCACAGATACGCAGTATTTT. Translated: CASSLGQGGFKSTDTQYF.

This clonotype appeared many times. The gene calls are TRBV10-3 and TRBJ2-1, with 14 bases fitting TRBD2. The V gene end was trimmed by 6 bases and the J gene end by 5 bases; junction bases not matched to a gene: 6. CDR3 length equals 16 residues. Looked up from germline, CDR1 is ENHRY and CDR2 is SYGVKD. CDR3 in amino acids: CAIRTGTSGRNNEQFF. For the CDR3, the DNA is TGTGCCATCAGGACCGGGACTAGCGGGAGAAACAATGAGCAGTTCTTC.

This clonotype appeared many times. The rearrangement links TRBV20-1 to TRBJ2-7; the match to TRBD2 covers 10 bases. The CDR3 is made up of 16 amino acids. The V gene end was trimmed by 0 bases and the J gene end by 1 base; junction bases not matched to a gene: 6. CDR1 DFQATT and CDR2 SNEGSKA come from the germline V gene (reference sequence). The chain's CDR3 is CSARDVTSGMSYEQYF. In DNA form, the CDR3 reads TGCAGTGCTAGAGATGTCACTAGCGGGATGTCCTACGAGCAGTACTTC.

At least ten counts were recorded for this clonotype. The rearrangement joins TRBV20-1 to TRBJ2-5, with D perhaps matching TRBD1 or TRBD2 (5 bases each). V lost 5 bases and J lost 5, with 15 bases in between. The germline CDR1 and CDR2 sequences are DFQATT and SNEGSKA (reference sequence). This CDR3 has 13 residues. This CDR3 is CSAPLGTWETQYF. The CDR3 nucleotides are TGCAGTGCTCCCCTCGGGACCTGGGAGACCCAGTACTTC.

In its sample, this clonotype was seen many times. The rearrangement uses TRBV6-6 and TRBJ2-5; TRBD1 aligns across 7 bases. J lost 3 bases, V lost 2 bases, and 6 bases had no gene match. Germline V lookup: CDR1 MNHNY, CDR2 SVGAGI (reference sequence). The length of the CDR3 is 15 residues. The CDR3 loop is CASSYLTGPKETQYF. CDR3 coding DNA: TGTGCCAGCAGTTACCTGACAGGGCCTAAAGAGACCCAGTACTTC.

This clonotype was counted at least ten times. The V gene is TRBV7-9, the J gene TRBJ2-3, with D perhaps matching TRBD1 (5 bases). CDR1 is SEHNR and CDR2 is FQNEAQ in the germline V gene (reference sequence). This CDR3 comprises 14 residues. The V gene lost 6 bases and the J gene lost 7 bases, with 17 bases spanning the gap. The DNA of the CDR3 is TGTGCCAGCAGTTCCCTCGATGGGGCCTATACGCAGTATTTT. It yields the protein CASSSLDGAYTQYF.

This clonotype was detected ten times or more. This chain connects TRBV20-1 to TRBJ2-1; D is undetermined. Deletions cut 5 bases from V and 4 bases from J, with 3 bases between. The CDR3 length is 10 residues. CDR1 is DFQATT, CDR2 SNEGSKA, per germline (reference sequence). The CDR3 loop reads CSALYNEQFF. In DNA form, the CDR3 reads TGCAGTGCTTTGTACAATGAGCAGTTCTTC.